This T cell receptor beta chain is from a study of vaccination and CD4 T cells after COVID-19. Findings and limits, study-wide: Median SARS-CoV-2-reactive clonotypes rose from roughly 22 to 38, not significantly.

At the Johns Hopkins FTIC core, DNA taken from cultured CD4+ T cells was sequenced by way of the Oncomine TCR Beta short-read assay. In TCRdb, the PCR reads were re-called with MiXCR into one record per CDR3 protein. This table holds more than 10,000 distinct CDR3 sequences, over 60% found once. In regard to this clonotype: Antigen: not known.

The ends lost 2 bases at V and 0 bases at J; junction bases unmatched: 5. Looked up from germline, CDR1 is LNHNV and CDR2 is YYDKDF (reference sequence). The CDR3 runs to 16 residues. The treatment here: approximately nine-day PBMC culture with coronavirus spike peptide pools or control peptides (ViraFEST assay). In the ViraFEST assay, peptide-pool expansion preceded TCR sequencing of expanded clonotypes. The clonotype was recovered from a human donor who had recovered from COVID-19. Sequencing was carried out using CD4+ T cells from blood, cultured in vitro. The V call is TRBV15, the J call TRBJ2-5; 8 nucleotides match TRBD1. CDR3 loop: CATSRHKDRDQETQYF. The CDR3 DNA is TGTGCCACCAGCAGACACAAGGACAGGGACCAAGAGACCCAGTACTTC.